A selection of T cell receptor beta chains follows, all from one sample in a study of response to subunit inactivated influenza vaccine. TCRdb reprocessed the RT-PCR reads with MiXCR, giving one entry per CDR3 protein. The sample records 150,000 or so distinct CDR3 sequences, approximately 10% being singletons. The sample in question was non-naive T cells sorted from PBMCs, obtained roughly 46 days after vaccination. These receptors all stem from a man aged 50-59 years who received an inactivated influenza vaccine. Both conserved end residues are part of each CDR3. Only some rows state a clone size, as once, few, many or a class for expanded clones.

clone size	V gene	J gene	CDR3 protein
few	TRBV7-2	TRBJ1-4	CASSLLTGHEKLFF
.	TRBV4-3	TRBJ2-1	CASSQDRASGSYNEQFF
.	TRBV6-2/TRBV6-3	TRBJ2-7	CASSYSRRADYEQYF
few	TRBV7-8	TRBJ2-5	CASSILQETQYF
many	TRBV28	TRBJ2-2	CASKLPGQNTGELFF
many	TRBV6-1	TRBJ1-6	CASRHGTGAYEAPLHF
.	TRBV6-2/TRBV6-3	TRBJ1-5	CASGIRDGNQPQHF
many	TRBV11-2	TRBJ2-3	CASTHIRGTDTQYF
.	TRBV9	TRBJ2-2	CASSRLAGELFF
few	TRBV6-2/TRBV6-3	TRBJ2-4	CASSYSGSYKRLYF
.	TRBV20-1	TRBJ2-3	CSARDIKAGSLTDTQYF
.	TRBV19	TRBJ1-1	CASRKDRGNTEAFF
.	TRBV5-6	TRBJ2-5	CASSLALSSQETQYF
.	TRBV6-2/TRBV6-3	TRBJ2-7	CASTPVGQSYEQYF
few	TRBV28	TRBJ2-7	CASSLGGMSYEQYF
few	TRBV28	TRBJ1-2	CASTQGQGSYGYTF
many	TRBV10-3	TRBJ1-1	CAIRATGGTEAFF
many	TRBV10-2	TRBJ1-4	CASSESSFYNEKLFF
.	TRBV6-6	TRBJ1-4	CASSHRDRPLFF
few	TRBV2	TRBJ2-1	CASQVAGYNEQFF
few	TRBV5-1	TRBJ2-5	CASSLRGGPLETQYF
.	TRBV24-1	TRBJ2-5	CATSAPDSQETQYF
few	TRBV28	TRBJ2-5	CASSTEWRKETQYF
many	TRBV24-1	TRBJ2-3	CATSAMSTDTQYF
many	TRBV7-9	TRBJ1-2	CASSPFTEDNGYTF
.	TRBV12-3/TRBV12-4	TRBJ2-1	CASRRTSGTSYNEQFF
many	TRBV10-3	TRBJ1-5	CAISESVTQPQHF
.	TRBV6-5	TRBJ1-3	CASSSSNSGNTIYF
many	TRBV7-8	TRBJ2-5	CASRLSGRSETQYF
few	TRBV13	TRBJ2-5	CASSLSMGQETQYF
few	TRBV5-1	TRBJ1-6	CASSLEPGGSYNSPLHF
.	TRBV29-1	TRBJ2-1	CSVAHLTGGLYNEQFF
few	TRBV7-3	TRBJ2-3	CASSLLGGRPDTQYF
many	TRBV5-1	TRBJ2-1	CASSLAARFTGDEQFF
many	TRBV15	TRBJ1-2	CATSPGQPYYGYTF
many	TRBV7-6	TRBJ2-1	CASSLNLLAGSHNEQFF
.	TRBV6-5	TRBJ2-2	CASSYAPSGDGGELFF
many	TRBV5-6	TRBJ1-2	CASSLGGTGPFGYTF
.	TRBV5-1	TRBJ2-7	CASRIDRNYEQYF
.	TRBV6-1	TRBJ2-3	CASRRGLAADTQYF
many	TRBV15	TRBJ1-4	CATSRVNEKLFF
many	TRBV11-2	TRBJ2-1	CASSLLAGGLSASNEQFF
many	TRBV7-2	TRBJ2-7	CASSLVGSFHEQYF
many	TRBV6-1	TRBJ2-2	CASRRQGIFGELFF
many	TRBV20-1	TRBJ2-7	CSARALAGGAYEQYF
many	TRBV6-5	TRBJ1-2	CASSSTAASYGYTF
.	TRBV2	TRBJ1-1	CTSSPRDRVLRWLNTEAFF
.	TRBV3-1	TRBJ2-7	CASSQILSTEQYF
few	TRBV5-1	TRBJ1-1	CASSPGSGGLNTEAFF
many	TRBV12-3/TRBV12-4	TRBJ2-7	CASSSRSEQYF
few	TRBV24-1	TRBJ1-3	CATSDPGTGTRSGNTIYF
many	TRBV6-5	TRBJ2-3	CASSYGGGEDTQYF